A selection of T cell receptor beta chains follows, all from one sample in a study of blood T cell repertoires in COVID-19. Method: immunoSEQ multiplex PCR; TCRdb's copy keeps in-frame clones and lacks some. Of under 250,000 clones in the sample, around 85% are singletons; the top ten hold 6.2%. The source material was peripheral blood. Receptor source: a man in his 60s with acute or convalescent COVID-19. Both conserved end residues are part of each CDR3. D genes are given only for firm matches. Clone size is shown for a subset of rows, as once, few, many or a class of expanded clone.

J | D | size | V | CDR3 | DNA
TRBJ2-7 | TRBD1 | - | TRBV24-1 | CATSPGQATYEQYF | TGTGCCACCAGCCCGGGACAGGCAACCTACGAGCAGTACTTC
TRBJ2-1 | TRBD2 | - | TRBV4-2 | CASSQSSGTSAGGGRNEQFF | TGTGCCAGCAGCCAATCCTCCGGGACTAGCGCGGGCGGAGGTCGCAATGAGCAGTTCTTC
TRBJ2-1 | TRBD2 | few | TRBV28 | CASSPGTSGTPSYNEQFF | TGTGCCAGCAGCCCCGGGACTAGCGGGACACCCTCCTACAATGAGCAGTTCTTC
TRBJ2-5 | - | - | TRBV7-2 | CASSFSPGQETQYF | TGTGCCAGCAGCTTTTCTCCAGGTCAAGAGACCCAGTACTTC
TRBJ2-2 | - | - | TRBV28 | CASSPPWGNTGELFF | TGTGCCAGCAGTCCCCCCTGGGGCAACACCGGGGAGCTGTTTTTT
TRBJ2-2 | TRBD1 | - | TRBV6-2/TRBV6-3 | CASSYQRARTGGANTGELFF | TGTGCCAGCAGTTACCAACGGGCCCGTACAGGGGGCGCAAACACCGGGGAGCTGTTTTTT
TRBJ1-4 | - | - | TRBV5-8 | CASIKRGQTNEKLFF | TGTGCCAGCATCAAAAGGGGCCAGACTAATGAAAAACTGTTTTTT
TRBJ2-1 | - | - | TRBV12-5 | CASGLGKLGEQFF | TGTGCTAGTGGTTTGGGCAAATTGGGCGAGCAGTTCTTC
TRBJ1-5 | TRBD1 | - | TRBV12-5 | CASGLGDSQYQPQHF | TGTGCTAGTGGTTTGGGGGACAGCCAATATCAGCCCCAGCATTTT
TRBJ2-7 | TRBD2 | - | TRBV6-5 | CASSSTGTSGGEQYF | TGTGCCAGCAGTTCGACCGGGACTAGCGGTGGCGAGCAGTACTTC
TRBJ2-1 | TRBD2 | - | TRBV18 | CASSPTSDNEQFF | TGTGCCAGCTCACCGACTAGCGACAATGAGCAGTTCTTC
TRBJ2-1 | TRBD1 | - | TRBV7-9 | CASSLFGQGTYNEQFF | TGTGCCAGCAGCTTATTTGGACAGGGAACTTACAATGAGCAGTTCTTC
TRBJ2-7 | - | - | TRBV19 | CASSIRGGSSYEQYF | TGTGCCAGTAGTATAAGAGGGGGTAGCTCCTACGAGCAGTACTTC
TRBJ1-1 | - | - | TRBV28 | CASSLYGGSTEAFF | TGTGCCAGCAGTTTATATGGGGGGAGCACTGAAGCTTTCTTT
TRBJ2-3 | - | once | TRBV10-3 | CAISGGMATDTQYF | TGTGCCATCAGTGGCGGAATGGCCACAGATACGCAGTATTTT
TRBJ2-3 | - | - | TRBV29-1 | CSGRISDTQYF | TGCAGCGGTAGAATTTCAGATACGCAGTATTTT
TRBJ1-2 | - | - | TRBV6-2/TRBV6-3 | CASSYSRNYGYTF | TGTGCCAGCAGTTACTCGAGAAACTATGGCTACACCTTC
TRBJ2-7 | TRBD1 | - | TRBV27 | CASSFVGTATIYEQYF | TGTGCCAGCAGTTTCGTCGGGACAGCGACAATCTACGAGCAGTACTTC
TRBJ2-5 | - | - | TRBV30 | CAWSFSRETQYF | TGTGCCTGGAGTTTTAGCCGGGAGACCCAGTACTTC
TRBJ1-6 | TRBD1 | - | TRBV28 | CASSFSQGVSYNSPLHF | TGTGCCAGCAGTTTCTCACAGGGGGTGTCCTATAATTCACCCCTCCACTTT
TRBJ2-1 | TRBD1 | - | TRBV24-1 | CATGMSGQGTGHEQFF | TGTGCCACCGGAATGAGCGGACAGGGGACCGGTCATGAGCAGTTCTTC
TRBJ2-3 | TRBD1 | once | TRBV4-3 | CASSPTDRADPQYF | TGCGCCAGCAGCCCCACGGACAGGGCCGATCCGCAGTATTTT
TRBJ2-7 | TRBD1 | - | TRBV5-1 | CASSSTGATYEQYF | TGCGCCAGCAGCTCGACAGGGGCCACCTACGAGCAGTACTTC
TRBJ2-3 | - | - | TRBV9 | CASSTMATTLTDTQYF | TGTGCCAGCAGCACCATGGCTACTACCCTCACAGATACGCAGTATTTT
TRBJ1-5 | - | - | TRBV4-1 | CASSQDRGSPGNQPQHF | TGCGCCAGCAGCCAAGATCGGGGATCACCGGGCAATCAGCCCCAGCATTTT
TRBJ1-3 | TRBD1 | few | TRBV23-1 | CASGGDRVQGNTIYF | TGCGCCAGCGGGGGGGACAGGGTCCAAGGAAACACCATATATTTT
TRBJ2-1 | TRBD2 | - | TRBV7-2 | CASNRVAGGPHEQFF | TGTGCCAGCAATAGGGTCGCGGGAGGGCCCCATGAGCAGTTCTTC
TRBJ2-7 | TRBD1 | - | TRBV28 | CASSSPTGENYEQYF | TGTGCCAGCAGTTCCCCGACAGGGGAAAACTACGAGCAGTACTTC
TRBJ1-2 | TRBD1 | - | TRBV30 | CARWGGTGDYGYTF | TGTGCTCGGTGGGGCGGGACAGGGGACTATGGCTACACCTTC
TRBJ1-1 | - | - | TRBV27 | CASSLRQSSEAFF | TGTGCCAGCAGTTTAAGACAGTCAAGTGAAGCTTTCTTT
TRBJ2-6 | - | - | TRBV10-3 | CAISDPGLSGANVLTF | TGTGCCATCAGTGACCCTGGGCTCTCTGGGGCCAACGTCCTGACTTTC
TRBJ2-3 | TRBD2 | - | TRBV29-1 | CSVEGAGGISTDTQYF | TGCAGCGTTGAAGGCGCCGGGGGGATTAGCACAGATACGCAGTATTTT
TRBJ1-1 | - | - | TRBV19 | CASSPSGGGGEAFF | TGTGCCAGTAGTCCTTCGGGGGGCGGCGGTGAAGCTTTCTTT
TRBJ1-2 | - | - | TRBV6-5 | CASSEDSRGGYTF | TGTGCCAGCAGCGAGGACAGTAGGGGTGGCTACACCTTC
TRBJ1-1 | TRBD1 | few | TRBV7-2 | CACMTGGGNTEAFF | TGTGCCTGTATGACAGGGGGCGGGAACACTGAAGCTTTCTTT
TRBJ2-7 | TRBD1 | - | TRBV4-2 | CASTSQGSINEQYF | TGTGCCAGCACCTCACAGGGGTCTATCAACGAGCAGTACTTC
TRBJ2-1 | - | - | TRBV27 | CASSLRGGDRDEQFF | TGTGCCAGCAGTTTAAGAGGAGGGGATCGCGATGAGCAGTTCTTC
TRBJ1-1 | - | - | TRBV9 | CASSVGAGRTEAFF | TGTGCCAGCAGCGTAGGGGCAGGGAGGACTGAAGCTTTCTTT
TRBJ1-1 | TRBD1 | - | TRBV28 | CASSSTGDMNTEAFF | TGTGCCAGCAGTTCCACAGGGGACATGAACACTGAAGCTTTCTTT
TRBJ1-5 | - | - | TRBV6-2/TRBV6-3 | CASSDTDSNQPQHF | TGTGCCAGCAGTGACACAGATAGCAATCAGCCCCAGCATTTT
TRBJ1-1 | - | - | TRBV29-1 | CSVDGRNTEAFF | TGCAGCGTTGACGGGAGAAACACTGAAGCTTTCTTT
TRBJ2-5 | TRBD1 | few | TRBV5-1 | CASRLTGTETQYF | TGCGCCAGCAGGCTGACAGGGACCGAGACCCAGTACTTC